The 2 T cell receptor beta chains reported below all come from one sample, sequenced in a study of CXCR3-negative and CXCR3-positive naive CD8 T cells. Preparation of TRB cDNA libraries relied on 5' RACE carrying UMI labels. TCRdb re-called the 5' RACE reads and shows each CDR3 protein once, DNA omitted. The sample has more than 50,000 distinct CDR3 sequences. The sequencing input was naive CXCR3- CD8+ T cells from blood. Subset meaning: CD45RO-CCR7+CD27+CD95- naive CD8+ T cells lacking CXCR3 (TNR3-). The receptor source for this set is a human donor in good health. Some clones in this sample may be carry-over from other donors' samples.

J is TRBJ2-3 and V is TRBV29-1; TCRdb outputs TRBD1, but without DNA this stays unchecked. The CDR3 runs to 13 residues. Germline values: CDR1 SQVTM, CDR2 ANQGSEA. Here the CDR3 reads CSVPGSTTDTQYF.

V usage is TRBV10-3 and J usage is TRBJ1-5. CDR1 and CDR2 (germline): ENHRY, SYGVKD. The CDR3 extends over 13 amino acids. The CDR3 protein is CAISQGDNQPQHF.